The T cell receptor (beta chain) described here comes from a study of technical replicates of blood from a few donors. Trimming stripped 4 bases from V and 6 bases from J, with 10 bases between. The CDR3 has 12 residues. Germline CDR1 GTSNPN, CDR2 SVGIG (reference sequence). TCRdb keeps only in-frame clones here, not all; method: immunoSEQ multiplex PCR. The sample holds fewer than 85,000 clones, around 90% seen once. This receptor was obtained from a human donor in good health. The sequencing input was T cells isolated from PBMCs. The chain combines TRBV30 with TRBJ2-1, with D possibly TRBD2 on 5 matching bases. The CDR3 sequence is CAWMTTFNEQFF. The DNA of the CDR3 is TGTGCCTGGATGACTACTTTCAATGAGCAGTTCTTC.